This T cell receptor (beta chain) was found in a study of breast tumors, draining lymph nodes, adjacent tissues. This clonotype occurred many times. The V and J ends lost 4 bases and 3 bases, in that order; junction bases with no gene match: 9. This CDR3 is 16 amino acids long. Germline V CDR1 and CDR2: SEHNR, FQNEAQ (reference sequence). Via MiXCR, TCRdb re-called the multiplex PCR reads, giving one row per CDR3 protein. The table lists about 230,000 distinct CDR3 sequences, about 30% of them singletons. Samples came from axillary lymph nodes draining the breast cancer. The gene calls are TRBV7-9 and TRBJ2-4, with 7 bases identical to TRBD2. This clonotype originated in a female donor with breast cancer. Some clones in this sample may be carry-over from other donors' samples. The sequencing sample was made of axillary lymph node tissue. This CDR3 reads CASSSSGGFGKNIQYF. Here the CDR3 DNA reads TGTGCCAGCAGCTCCTCGGGGGGATTTGGCAAAAACATTCAGTACTTC.